The clone carrying this TCR beta chain was detected only a few times. Its specificity is unknown. Through a sample-barcoded 5' primer and a J-beta primer mix, a second PCR was run for roughly 7 to 11 cycles. In TCRdb, the 5' RACE reads were re-called with MiXCR into one record per CDR3 protein. The sample includes roughly 1.5 million distinct CDR3 sequences, under 55% seen only once; the top ten take over 3.5%. These data come from a study of blood T cells in healthy people across ages. Whole-study results and caveats: TCR beta diversity, measured per million T cells, fell in a roughly linear way with age.

Trimming cost V 2 bases and J 4 bases, with 13 bases left between them. CDR3 length: 15 amino acids. CDR1 and CDR2 from the germline V gene are MGHDK and SYGVNS. The TCR was taken from a woman aged 18-29 years in good health. This chain joins TRBV25-1 and TRBJ2-3; maybe TRBD1 (6 bases). Sequenced sample: blood. As DNA, the CDR3 is TGTGCCAGCAGTGAAATAGGGACAATGGCAGATACGCAGTATTTT. It specifies CASSEIGTMADTQYF. Complete variable domain (other parts from reference TRBV25-1 and TRBJ2-3): EADIYQTPRYLVIGTGKKITLECSQTMGHDKMYWYQQDPGMELHLIHYSYGVNSTEKGDLSSESTVSRIRTEHFPLTLESARPSHTSQYLCASSEIGTMADTQYFGPGTRLTVL.